This TCR beta chain was found in a study of cytomegalovirus exposure and HLA in healthy donors. Germline CDR1 is SEHNR and CDR2 is FQNEAQ (reference sequence). V lost 7 bases, J lost 5 bases, and 8 bases lay in between. The CDR3 has 11 residues. Amplification used 60 Vbeta primers and 13 Jbeta primers. Produced via immunoSEQ multiplex PCR; TCRdb's table is partial and in-frame only. Counted here are 150,000 or so clones, under 90% occurring once; the ten biggest clones make up 1.5% to 2%. Sequencing input: PBMCs. The rearrangement joins TRBV7-9 to TRBJ1-1; D call uncertain. The source is a man between 18 and 29 years old in good health and CMV-seronegative. The CDR3 here is CASTRSTEAFF. CDR3 DNA: TGTGCCAGCACTCGTAGTACTGAAGCTTTCTTT.